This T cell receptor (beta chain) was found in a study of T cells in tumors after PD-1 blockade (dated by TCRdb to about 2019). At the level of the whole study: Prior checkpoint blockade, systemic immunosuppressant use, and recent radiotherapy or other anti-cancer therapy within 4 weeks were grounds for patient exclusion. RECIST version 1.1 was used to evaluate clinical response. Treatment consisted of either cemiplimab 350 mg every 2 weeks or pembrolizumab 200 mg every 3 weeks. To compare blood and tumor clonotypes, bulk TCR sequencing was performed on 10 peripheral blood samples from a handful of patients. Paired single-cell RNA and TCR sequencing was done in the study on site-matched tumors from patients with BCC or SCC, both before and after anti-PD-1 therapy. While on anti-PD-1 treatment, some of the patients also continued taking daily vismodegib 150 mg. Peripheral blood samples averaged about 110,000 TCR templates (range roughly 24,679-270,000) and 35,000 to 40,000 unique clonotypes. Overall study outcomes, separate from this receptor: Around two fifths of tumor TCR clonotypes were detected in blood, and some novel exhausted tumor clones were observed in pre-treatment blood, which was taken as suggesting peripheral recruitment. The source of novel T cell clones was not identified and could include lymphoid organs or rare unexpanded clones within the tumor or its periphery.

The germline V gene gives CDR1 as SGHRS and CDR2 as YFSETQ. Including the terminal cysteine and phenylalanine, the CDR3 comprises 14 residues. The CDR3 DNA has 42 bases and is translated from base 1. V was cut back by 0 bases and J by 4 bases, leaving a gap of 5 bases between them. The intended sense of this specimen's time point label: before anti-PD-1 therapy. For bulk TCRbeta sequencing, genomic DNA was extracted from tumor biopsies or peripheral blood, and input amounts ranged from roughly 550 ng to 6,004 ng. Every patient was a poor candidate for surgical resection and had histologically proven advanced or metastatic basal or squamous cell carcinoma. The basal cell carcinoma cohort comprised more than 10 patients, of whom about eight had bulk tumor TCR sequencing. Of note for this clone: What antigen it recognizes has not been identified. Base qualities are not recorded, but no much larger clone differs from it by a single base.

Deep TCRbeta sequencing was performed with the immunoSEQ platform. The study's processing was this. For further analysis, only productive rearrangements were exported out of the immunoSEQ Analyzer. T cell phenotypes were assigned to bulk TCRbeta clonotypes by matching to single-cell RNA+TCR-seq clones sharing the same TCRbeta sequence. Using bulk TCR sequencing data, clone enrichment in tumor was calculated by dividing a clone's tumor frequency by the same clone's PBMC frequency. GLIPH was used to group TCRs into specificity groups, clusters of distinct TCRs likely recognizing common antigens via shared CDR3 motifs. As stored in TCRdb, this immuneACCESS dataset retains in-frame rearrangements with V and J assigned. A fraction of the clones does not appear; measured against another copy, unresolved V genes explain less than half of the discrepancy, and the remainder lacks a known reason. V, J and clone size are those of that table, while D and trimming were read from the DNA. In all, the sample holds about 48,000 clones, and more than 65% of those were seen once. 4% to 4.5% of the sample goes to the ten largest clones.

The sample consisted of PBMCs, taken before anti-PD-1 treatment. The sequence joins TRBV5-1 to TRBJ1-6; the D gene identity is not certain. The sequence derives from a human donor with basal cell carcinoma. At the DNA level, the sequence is TGCGCCAGCAGCTTGGAAGAGTATAATTCACCCCTCCACTTT. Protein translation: CASSLEEYNSPLHF.